The clone carrying this T cell receptor (beta chain) has ten or more counts. No antigen is known for it. One entry per CDR3 protein results from TCRdb running MiXCR on the 5' RACE reads. The data show 120,000 or so distinct CDR3 sequences, with 5.5% to 8% seen just once and approximately 2.7% held by the top ten. These data belong to a study of T cells after yellow fever vaccination. Study-wide results and caveats: FACS-sorted repertoires could contain abundant clonotypes contaminating from the bulk population. Shared CD4/CD8 clonotypes were a small share, likely from convergent recombination.

Germline assignment: CDR1 DFQATT and CDR2 SNEGSKA (reference sequence). CDR3 length equals 15 residues. V was clipped by 5 bases and J by 5 bases; unmatched bases: 9. The TCR sequence derives from a young man who received the YFV17D yellow fever vaccine. The sequencing used CD4+ T cells sorted from PBMCs, collected around 45 days after the first yellow fever vaccination. This chain connects TRBV20-1 to TRBJ2-5; TRBD2 agrees at 12 bases. DNA for the CDR3: TGCAGTGCTTTTCCTAGCGGGGGGGCCTCTGAGACCCAGTACTTC. This translates into CSAFPSGGASETQYF.